A single sample gave rise to the 3 T cell receptor beta chains below, sequenced in a study of STAT3 mutations in large granular lymphocyte leukemia. Study conclusions and caveats: In T-cell large granular lymphocyte leukemia, about half of patients showed multiple immunodominant subclonotypes.

These receptors have no known antigen. Data came from immunoSEQ multiplex PCR; TCRdb stores just in-frame clones and leaves some out. The data contain under 20,000 clones, 92% of them singletons. Sample: peripheral blood mononuclear cells. All receptors derive from a man aged 55-75 years with T-cell large granular lymphocyte leukemia. Some clones in this sample may be carry-over from other donors' samples.

This chain links TRBV18 with TRBJ2-1; D not certain. Germline values: CDR1 KGHSH, CDR2 LQKENI. Trimming took off 3 bases at V and 4 bases at J, with 7 bases between the two ends. The CDR3 totals 13 residues. CDR3 nucleotide sequence: TGTGCCAGCTCACCTAACCTTTACAATGAGCAGTTCTTC. Encoded protein: CASSPNLYNEQFF.

The chain carries TRBV7-9 and TRBJ2-1; 8 nucleotides agree with TRBD2. Looked up from germline, CDR1 is SEHNR and CDR2 is FQNEAQ (reference sequence). The V segment lost 5 bases and the J segment 4 bases; nucleotides outside the gene matches: 7. This CDR3 region has 15 residues. The CDR3 loop reads CASSELGLDYNEQFF. The CDR3 coding sequence is TGTGCCAGCAGCGAGCTGGGACTAGATTACAATGAGCAGTTCTTC. Full variable domain (rest looked up from reference TRBV7-9 and TRBJ2-1): DTGVSQNPRHKITKRGQNVTFRCDPISEHNRLYWYRQTLGQGPEFLTYFQNEAQLEKSRLLSDRFSAERPKGSFSTLEIQRTEQGDSAMYLCASSELGLDYNEQFFGPGTRLTVL.

The chain joins TRBV5-1 to TRBJ1-1, with D tentatively TRBD1 (5 bases). This CDR3 is built from 13 residues. Germline-derived CDR1 and CDR2 are SGHRS and YFSETQ. Deletions cut 4 bases from V and 0 bases from J, with 7 bases between. CDR3 coding DNA: TGCGCCAGCAGCACGACAGTGAACACTGAAGCTTTCTTT. Its protein is CASSTTVNTEAFF.